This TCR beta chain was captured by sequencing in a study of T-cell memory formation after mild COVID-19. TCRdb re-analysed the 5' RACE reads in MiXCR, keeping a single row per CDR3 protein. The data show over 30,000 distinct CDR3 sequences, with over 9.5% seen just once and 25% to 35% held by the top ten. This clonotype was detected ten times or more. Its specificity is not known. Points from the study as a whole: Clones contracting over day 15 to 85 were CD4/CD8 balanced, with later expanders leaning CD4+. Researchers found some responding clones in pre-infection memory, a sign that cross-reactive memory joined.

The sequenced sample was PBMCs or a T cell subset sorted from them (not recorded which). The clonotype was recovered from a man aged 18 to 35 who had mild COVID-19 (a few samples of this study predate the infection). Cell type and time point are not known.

In DNA form, the CDR3 reads TGCGCCAGCAGCCAACCCCTAGGGCAGGGAGAAGCTTTCTTT. Translation: CASSQPLGQGEAFF. V is TRBV4-1 and J is TRBJ1-1; D possibly corresponds to TRBD1 (5 bases). V was pared by 2 bases and J by 8 bases, with 15 bases between. This CDR3 has 14 residues. The V gene's germline CDR1 is MGHRA and CDR2 YSYEKL.